This TCR beta chain is drawn from a study of blood T cell repertoires in COVID-19. Study-wide context: From T cells, B-cell-depleted T cells, or PBMCs came the material, which was cDNA or gDNA.

This clone was observed once. V was cut by 8 bases and J by 1 base, with 7 bases left in between. This CDR3 contains 12 residues. Per germline, CDR1 SEHNR and CDR2 FQNEAQ (reference sequence). The method was immunoSEQ multiplex PCR; TCRdb's version includes in-frame clones alone and lacks a portion of them. The table has tens of thousands of clones, less than 90% seen once. The chain links TRBV7-9 to TRBJ2-3; D unresolved. The sequenced material came from peripheral blood. This TCR was recovered from a man aged 55 to 70 with active COVID-19. The CDR3 here is CASLSGTDTQYF. Here the CDR3 DNA reads TGTGCCAGCCTCAGCGGCACAGATACGCAGTATTTT.